The rows below give T cell receptor beta chains drawn from one sample of a study of cytomegalovirus exposure and HLA in healthy donors. Method: immunoSEQ multiplex PCR; TCRdb's copy keeps in-frame clones and lacks some. The table shows about 130,000 clones, with 81% occurring only once. Sequencing used PBMCs. Source of these receptors: a man younger than 35 in good health and CMV-seronegative. Both conserved end residues are part of each CDR3. A D gene is named only where the DNA matches it firmly. Size values are once, few and many counts, or a class for expanded clones, and some rows have none.

TRBD2	TRBV9	-	TRBJ2-1	CASSPPRGGHYNEQFF	TGTGCCAGCAGCCCACCCCGCGGGGGGCATTACAATGAGCAGTTCTTC
-	TRBV30	-	TRBJ1-3	CAWGRESGNTIYF	TGTGCCTGGGGGAGGGAATCTGGAAACACCATATATTTT
-	TRBV5-5	-	TRBJ2-7	CASSLEDTGYEQYF	TGTGCCAGCAGCCTAGAGGATACAGGGTACGAGCAGTACTTC
TRBD1	TRBV6-4	-	TRBJ1-1	CASSARQGNTEAFF	TGTGCCAGCAGTGCCCGACAGGGGAACACTGAAGCTTTCTTT
-	TRBV4-3	-	TRBJ2-1	CASSEAGHQQFF	TGCGCCAGCAGCGAAGCAGGACACCAGCAGTTCTTC
TRBD1	TRBV29-1	-	TRBJ1-2	CSVVWTGVVLYGYTF	TGCAGCGTTGTGTGGACAGGGGTCGTCTTGTATGGCTACACCTTC
TRBD1	TRBV28	-	TRBJ2-2	CASSEQGPNTGELFF	TGTGCCAGCAGTGAACAGGGGCCTAACACCGGGGAGCTGTTTTTT
TRBD1	TRBV12-5	-	TRBJ1-6	CASGLKDRGNSPLHF	TGTGCTAGTGGTTTAAAAGACAGGGGGAATTCACCCCTCCACTTT
-	TRBV7-9	-	TRBJ1-2	CASSLGQNNYGYTF	TGTGCCAGCAGCTTAGGGCAGAATAACTATGGCTACACCTTC
-	TRBV6-5	-	TRBJ1-2	CASQGGYGYTF	TGTGCCAGCCAAGGAGGATATGGCTACACCTTC
-	TRBV2	-	TRBJ1-1	CASKGGAGNTEAFF	TGTGCCAGCAAGGGTGGAGCGGGGAACACTGAAGCTTTCTTT
TRBD2	TRBV27	-	TRBJ2-5	CASSFLSGTTKETQYF	TGTGCCAGCAGTTTCCTTTCCGGGACTACCAAAGAGACCCAGTACTTC
-	TRBV19	few	TRBJ1-4	CASMGTDRYEKLFF	TGTGCCAGTATGGGCACAGATCGATATGAAAAACTGTTTTTT
-	TRBV28	-	TRBJ1-6	CATRSSYNSPLHF	TGTGCCACCCGGAGCTCCTATAATTCACCCCTCCACTTT
TRBD1	TRBV4-1	-	TRBJ1-1	CASSQHTGVSEAFF	TGCGCCAGCAGCCAACACACAGGGGTTTCTGAAGCTTTCTTT
TRBD1	TRBV7-9	-	TRBJ2-1	CASSSGTGYHNEQFF	TGTGCCAGCAGCTCCGGGACAGGGTACCACAATGAGCAGTTCTTC
TRBD1	TRBV6-6	-	TRBJ1-5	CASSYGGQGSQPQHF	TGTGCCAGCAGTTACGGCGGACAGGGTTCTCAGCCCCAGCATTTT
-	TRBV27	-	TRBJ2-3	CASTPDNSGLTDTQYF	TGTGCCAGCACCCCGGATAATTCCGGGTTGACAGATACGCAGTATTTT
TRBD1	TRBV14	-	TRBJ1-6	CASRRQGPASPLHF	TGTGCCAGCAGGCGACAGGGTCCGGCCTCACCCCTCCACTTT
-	TRBV7-2	-	TRBJ1-1	CASSFAGGADAEAFF	TGTGCCAGCAGCTTCGCGGGGGGGGCCGACGCTGAAGCTTTCTTT
-	TRBV28	-	TRBJ1-2	CASSASTSNGYTF	TGTGCCAGCAGTGCCTCGACTAGTAATGGCTACACCTTC
TRBD2	TRBV7-9	-	TRBJ2-5	CASSSGRFGGVEETQYF	TGTGCCAGCAGCTCCGGGAGGTTCGGGGGGGTCGAAGAGACCCAGTACTTC
-	TRBV30	-	TRBJ2-1	CAWSMANEQFF	TGTGCCTGGAGTATGGCCAATGAGCAGTTCTTC
-	TRBV6-5	once	TRBJ2-2	CASSYAEATNTGELFF	TGTGCCAGCAGTTACGCGGAGGCGACGAACACCGGGGAGCTGTTTTTT
-	TRBV7-9	-	TRBJ1-1	CASRLGGTEAFF	TGTGCCAGCAGGTTGGGGGGGACTGAAGCTTTCTTT
-	TRBV18	-	TRBJ2-5	CASSRAETQYF	TGTGCCAGCTCACGCGCAGAGACCCAGTACTTC
-	TRBV19	-	TRBJ1-1	CASSISGPMNTEAFF	TGTGCCAGTAGTATCTCGGGTCCCATGAACACTGAAGCTTTCTTT